This TCR beta chain was obtained from a study of beta chain features in type 1 diabetes. Regarding the study as a whole: Shorter TCRB CDR3s, moderately but significantly so, marked every one of the four CD4+ subsets in Type 1 diabetes patients.

The CDR3 loop spans 14 amino acids. In germline, CDR1 is SGHRS, CDR2 YFSETQ. V trimming: 0 bases; J trimming: 5 bases; junction bases outside the gene matches: 5. Expressed TCRB transcripts were sequenced after all isolated RNA was converted to cDNA. TCRdb's copy holds only in-frame clones and misses some; the assay was immunoSEQ multiplex PCR. Among hundreds of thousands of clones listed, around 9.3% were seen once. This clone showed up many times. Its cognate antigen is unknown. This specimen includes other DNA sequences encoding the same CDR3. The chain has TRBV5-1 and TRBJ2-7, with 7 bases fitting TRBD1. Sequenced input: central memory CD4+ T cells from blood. This TCR came from a man aged 30 to 39 with type 1 diabetes. Here the CDR3 DNA reads TGCGCCAGCAGCTTGGGACAGGGTCGGGACGAGCAGTACTTC. This gives the protein CASSLGQGRDEQYF.